These 15 T cell receptor beta chains were sequenced from one sample in a study of Graves' ophthalmopathy and Graves' hyperthyroidism. As the template, RNA transcripts were used to amplify TCR beta CDR3 regions. A first-round RT-PCR used HTBI primers, followed by a second-round multiplex PCR. TCRdb processed the multiplex PCR reads anew with MiXCR; each CDR3 protein has one entry. The sample yields approximately 640,000 distinct CDR3 sequences, approximately 39% seen once. The sequencing sample was made of peripheral blood. The receptors here all came from an adult man with Graves' ophthalmopathy.

A word on this clonotype: A junction boundary mismatches the germline segment, possibly from a read error. The gene calls are TRBV10-3 and TRBJ2-7, with 9 bases identical to TRBD1. The germline V gene has CDR1 ENHRY and CDR2 SYGVKD. The CDR3 is 13 residues long. Here the CDR3 reads CASSRDRAEEQYF. The DNA for the CDR3 is TGTGCCAGCAGTAGGGACAGGGCCGAGGAGCAGTACTTC.

The V gene is TRBV7-8, the J gene TRBJ1-5; a weak D match, TRBD1 (5 bases). The CDR3 is made up of 18 amino acids. The germline V gene encodes CDR1 SGHVS and CDR2 FQNEAQ. Trimming took off 1 base at V and 3 bases at J, with 19 bases between the two ends. The CDR3 region has the DNA TGTGCCAGCAGCTTAGGGGCCGGGACTTTTATCAACAATCAGCCCCAGCATTTT. Residues: CASSLGAGTFINNQPQHF.

The rearrangement joins TRBV7-6 to TRBJ1-5; D uncertain. The CDR3 loop spans 15 amino acids. V lost 11 bases, J lost 0 bases, and 17 bases lay in between. The germline V gene encodes CDR1 SGHVS and CDR2 FNYEAQ. CDR3 amino acids: CAWSSVLGSNQPQHF. The CDR3, as DNA: TGTGCCTGGAGTTCCGTATTAGGTAGCAATCAGCCCCAGCATTTT. Using reference TRBV7-6 and TRBJ1-5 for the parts outside the CDR3, the full variable domain is GAGVSQSPRYKVTKRGQDVALRCDPISGHVSLYWYRQALGQGPEFLTYFNYEAQQDKSGLPNDRFSAERPEGSISTLTIQRTEQRDSAMYRCAWSSVLGSNQPQHFGDGTRLSIL.

This clonotype was detected only once. CDR3 sequence (DNA): TGTGCCAGCAGCCAACAGGGAGTGGGTGGCTACACCTTC. Translation gives CASSQQGVGGYTF. The rearrangement links TRBV7-9 to TRBJ1-2; perhaps TRBD1 as D (6 bases). This CDR3 is built from 13 residues. Germline V CDR1 and CDR2: SEHNR, FQNEAQ (reference sequence). Trimming cost V 5 bases and J 7 bases, with 14 bases left between them.

V gene TRBV6-5 combines with J gene TRBJ1-3, with unresolved D. Trimming left V 4 bases short and J 0 bases short, with 7 bases between. Germline V gives CDR1 MNHEY, CDR2 SVGAGI. The CDR3 has 14 residues. This chain's CDR3 is CASSSSDSGNTIYF. DNA for the CDR3: TGTGCCAGCAGTTCATCTGACTCTGGAAACACCATATATTTT.

This clonotype has more than one count but fewer than ten. The V gene is TRBV19, the J gene TRBJ2-2; 10 bases are shared with TRBD1. This CDR3 has 17 amino acids. The junction had 11 bases not matched to a gene; V was cut back by 5 bases and J by 5 bases. Germline loops: CDR1 LNHDA, CDR2 SQIVND (reference sequence). The CDR3 nucleotides are TGTGCCAGTAGTCGTCCGGGACAGGGGCGGCGGACCGGGGAGCTGTTTTTT. Translation gives CASSRPGQGRRTGELFF.

The V gene is TRBV2, the J gene TRBJ2-7; D is perhaps TRBD2 (6 bases). Germline CDR1 and CDR2: SNHLY and FYNNEI. This CDR3 is 12 amino acids long. In DNA form, the CDR3 reads TGTGCTACCCTGTGGGGGAGGCACGAGCAGTACTTC. This translates into CATLWGRHEQYF.

Ten or more counts support this clonotype. The chain combines TRBV4-2 with TRBJ2-7; D uncertain. The germline CDR1 and CDR2 sequences are LGHNA and YNFKEQ. Trimming removed 5 bases from V and 0 bases from J, with 11 bases in between. The CDR3 sequence is 14 residues long. The CDR3 DNA is TGTGCCAGCAGCGAGACGGACGTCTCCTACGAGCAGTACTTC. Translated: CASSETDVSYEQYF.

Only a few counts were recorded for this clonotype. This chain joins TRBV12-3 or TRBV12-4 and TRBJ2-7; TRBD1 aligns across 7 bases. This CDR3 is built from 14 residues. Germline trimming cut 7 bases from V and 2 bases from J; bases unmatched to any gene: 8. The CDR3 DNA reads TGTGCCAGCAATCAAAGGGGACAGACCTACGAGCAGTACTTC. Its protein is CASNQRGQTYEQYF.

This clonotype showed up many times. CDR3 amino acids: CASSRIADQETQYF. The CDR3 DNA reads as TGCGCCAGCAGTAGGATCGCCGACCAAGAGACCCAGTACTTC. The chain couples TRBV5-1 to TRBJ2-5; no firm D call. The V end was cut by 5 bases, the J end by 0 bases, with 11 bases between. Germline V gene lookup returns CDR1 SGHRS and CDR2 YFSETQ. The length of the CDR3 is 14 residues.

This clonotype was seen a handful of times. This sequence may be a read error, since a much larger clone differs from it by one base. CDR3: CAGSLGGVVIANYGYTF. The CDR3 nucleotides read TGTGCCGGCAGCTTAGGTGGGGTTGTCATAGCTAACTATGGCTACACCTTC. The V gene is TRBV7-8, the J gene TRBJ1-2; D gene uncertain. The CDR3 loop spans 17 amino acids. CDR1 and CDR2 (germline): SGHVS, FQNEAQ.

The V and J genes are TRBV25-1 and TRBJ2-5; TRBD1 matches at 12 bases. The CDR3 is 17 residues long. The germline V gene encodes CDR1 MGHDK and CDR2 SYGVNS. Trimming cost V 3 bases and J 4 bases; bases outside gene matches: 9. The CDR3 DNA reads as TGTGCCAGCAGTGACTTAACCGGGACAGGGGGCAGAGAGACCCAGTACTTC. It yields the protein CASSDLTGTGGRETQYF.

This clonotype has at least ten counts. The chain combines TRBV7-8 with TRBJ2-5, with a possible D match to TRBD2 (6 bases). Germline V CDR1 and CDR2: SGHVS, FQNEAQ. Between the trimmed V and J ends, which lost 2 bases and 9 bases, there was a span of 16 bases. The CDR3 has 14 amino acids. CDR3 DNA sequence: TGTGCCAGCAGCTTAACCGGGAGTCTGGGATCCCAGTACTTC. Protein: CASSLTGSLGSQYF. The full variable domain, with the rest looked up from reference TRBV7-8 and TRBJ2-5, is GAGVSQSPRYKVAKRGQDVALRCDPISGHVSLFWYQQALGQGPEFLTYFQNEAQLDKSGLPSDRFFAERPEGSVSTLKIQRTQQEDSAVYLCASSLTGSLGSQYFGPGTRLLVL.

This clonotype was found many times. This rearrangement joins TRBV7-8 to TRBJ2-7; 7 bases align to TRBD1. The length of the CDR3 is 18 residues. J gave up 1 base and V 0 bases, and 12 bases lay outside the gene matches. CDR1 is SGHVS, CDR2 FQNEAQ, per germline. CDR3 protein: CASSLAPWDSTKSYEQYF. The CDR3 nucleotides read TGTGCCAGCAGCTTAGCGCCTTGGGACAGCACAAAGTCCTACGAGCAGTACTTC.

J is TRBJ2-1 and V is TRBV2; TRBD2 aligns across 8 bases. This CDR3 is 15 amino acids long. Germline-derived CDR1 and CDR2 are SNHLY and FYNNEI. With V trimmed by 7 bases and J by 8 bases, 13 bases remained unmatched. The DNA for the CDR3 is TGTGCCAGCACCCCCAAGGGGACTAGGGGTGATGAGCAGTTCTTC. Protein product: CASTPKGTRGDEQFF.